The T cell receptor (beta chain) under discussion was sequenced for a study of CD8 T cells in Susac syndrome. CD8+ and CD4+ blood T cells underwent TCR beta sequencing. After extraction with the RNeasy kit, roughly 0.5 to 1 ug of the RNA was reverse transcribed using random hexamers. TCRdb analysed the immunoSEQ multiplex PCR reads with MiXCR anew, one entry per CDR3 protein. In the table there are fewer than 85,000 distinct CDR3 sequences, approximately 94% of which are singletons. After removal of 4 bases from V and 5 bases from J, the junction contained 13 bases not matched to a gene. This CDR3 is built from 17 residues. Germline CDR1 reads SGHDT; CDR2 reads YYEEEE.

Sample: CD8+ T cells from PBMCs. This TCR was sampled from a human donor with Susac syndrome. The chain has TRBV5-6 and TRBJ2-3; 10 bases are shared with TRBD2. CDR3: CASSDLKAGGAQDTQYF. The CDR3 region has the DNA TGTGCCAGCAGCGACCTCAAAGCGGGGGGGGCCCAAGATACGCAGTATTTT.